This T cell receptor (beta chain) was retrieved from a study of blood T cell repertoires in COVID-19. In the study overall: T cells, B-cell-depleted T cells, or PBMCs provided the cDNA or gDNA that served as material.

The assay was immunoSEQ multiplex PCR, and TCRdb's table has in-frame clones only and misses some. The table has some 220,000 clones, more than 75% seen once; the top ten hold roughly 13%. The CDR3 is 14 amino acids. J gave up 1 base and V 9 bases, and 1 base lay outside the gene matches. In germline, CDR1 is KGHDR, CDR2 SFDVKD. This chain uses TRBV24-1 with TRBJ2-2, with 10 bases that match TRBD1. The receptor comes from a human donor in a cohort sampled during active COVID-19. Sequenced material: peripheral blood. Here the CDR3 DNA reads TGTGCCACCGGACAGGGGGAGAACACCGGGGAGCTGTTTTTT. It is translated as CATGQGENTGELFF.